The TCR beta chain under discussion was sequenced for a study of T cells in Graves' hyperthyroidism and ophthalmopathy. Study as a whole: Peripheral blood sampling occurred at initial diagnosis, before any treatment.

Exclusions: uncontrolled infection, other autoimmune disease, pregnancy, lactation. Thyroid ultrasound, orbital computed tomography, clinical symptoms, and serum thyroxine and TRAb underpinned diagnoses. There were TCR beta CDR3 regions amplified from RNA transcripts. The TCR CDR3 first-round RT-PCR relied on the HTBI primer set. One entry per CDR3 protein results from TCRdb running MiXCR on the multiplex PCR reads. Of fewer than 550,000 distinct CDR3 sequences detected, approximately 25% appear once; the ten largest clones hold about 10%. This clonotype came up many times. The antigen is unknown. General study results and limits: For ophthalmopathy, model prediction preceded onset by a median about 6.4 months.

Trimming removed 3 bases at V and 9 bases at J, with 15 bases between. This CDR3 comprises 14 residues. CDR1 and CDR2 from the germline V gene are MNHEY and SVGAGI. The chain combines TRBV6-5 with TRBJ1-5, with D unresolved. Sequencing used blood. This TCR was sampled from a young woman with Graves' ophthalmopathy. For the CDR3, the DNA is TGTGCCAGCAGTTATGATCCCAGTCGACCGCCCCAGCATTTT. Protein sequence: CASSYDPSRPPQHF.